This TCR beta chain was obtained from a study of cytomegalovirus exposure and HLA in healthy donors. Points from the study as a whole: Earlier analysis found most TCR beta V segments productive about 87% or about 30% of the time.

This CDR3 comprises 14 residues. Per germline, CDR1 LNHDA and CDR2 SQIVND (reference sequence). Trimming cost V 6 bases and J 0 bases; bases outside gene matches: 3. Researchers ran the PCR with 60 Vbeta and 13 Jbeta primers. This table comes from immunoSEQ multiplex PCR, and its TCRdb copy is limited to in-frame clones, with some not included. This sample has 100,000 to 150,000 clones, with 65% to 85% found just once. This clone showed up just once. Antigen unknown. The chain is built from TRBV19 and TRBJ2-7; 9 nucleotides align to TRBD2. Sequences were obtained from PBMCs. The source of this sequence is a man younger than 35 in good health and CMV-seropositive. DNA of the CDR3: TGTGCCAGTAGCGCTAGCGGGACCTCCTACGAGCAGTACTTC. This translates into CASSASGTSYEQYF.